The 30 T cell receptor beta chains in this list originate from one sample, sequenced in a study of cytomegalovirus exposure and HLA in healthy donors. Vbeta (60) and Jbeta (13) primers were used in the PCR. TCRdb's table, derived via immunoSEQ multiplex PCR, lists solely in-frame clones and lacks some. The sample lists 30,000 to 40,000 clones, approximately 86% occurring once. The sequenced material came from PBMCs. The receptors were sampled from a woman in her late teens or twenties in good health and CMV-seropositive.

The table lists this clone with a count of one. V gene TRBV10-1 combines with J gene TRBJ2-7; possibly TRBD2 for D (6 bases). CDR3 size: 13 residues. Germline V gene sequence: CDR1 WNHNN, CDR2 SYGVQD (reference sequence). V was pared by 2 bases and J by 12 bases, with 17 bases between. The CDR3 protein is CASSETRDWEGYF. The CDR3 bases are TGCGCCAGCAGTGAGACAAGGGACTGGGAAGGGTACTTC.

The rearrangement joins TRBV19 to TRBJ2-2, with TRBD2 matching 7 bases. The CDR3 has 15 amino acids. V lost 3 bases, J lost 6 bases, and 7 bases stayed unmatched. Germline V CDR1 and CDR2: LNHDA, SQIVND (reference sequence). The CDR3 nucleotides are TGTGCCAGTAGTATTGCCGGGGGGAGTGCCGGGGAGCTGTTTTTT. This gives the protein CASSIAGGSAGELFF.

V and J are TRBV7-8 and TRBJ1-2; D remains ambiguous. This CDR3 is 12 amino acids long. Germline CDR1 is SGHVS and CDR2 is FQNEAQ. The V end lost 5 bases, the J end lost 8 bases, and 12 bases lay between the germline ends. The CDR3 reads CASSGLLGGYTF. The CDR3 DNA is TGTGCCAGCAGCGGGCTGTTAGGAGGCTACACCTTC.

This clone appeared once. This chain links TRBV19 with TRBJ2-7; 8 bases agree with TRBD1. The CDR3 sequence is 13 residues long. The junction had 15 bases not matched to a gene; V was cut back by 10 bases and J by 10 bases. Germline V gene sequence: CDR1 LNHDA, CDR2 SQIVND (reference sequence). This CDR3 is CATRTGKSGPQYF. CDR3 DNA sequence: TGTGCCACCCGGACAGGGAAGTCTGGGCCCCAGTACTTC. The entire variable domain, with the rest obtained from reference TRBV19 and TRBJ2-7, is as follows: DGGITQSPKYLFRKEGQNVTLSCEQNLNHDAMYWYRQDPGQGLRLIYYSQIVNDFQKGDIAEGYSVSREKKESFPLTVTSAQKNPTAFYLCATRTGKSGPQYFGPGTRLTVT.

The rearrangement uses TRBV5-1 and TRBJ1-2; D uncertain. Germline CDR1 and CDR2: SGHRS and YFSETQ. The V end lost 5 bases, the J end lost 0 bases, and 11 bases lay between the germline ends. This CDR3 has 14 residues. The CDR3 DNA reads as TGCGCCAGCAGTCCGACACCAACTAACTATGGCTACACCTTC. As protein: CASSPTPTNYGYTF.

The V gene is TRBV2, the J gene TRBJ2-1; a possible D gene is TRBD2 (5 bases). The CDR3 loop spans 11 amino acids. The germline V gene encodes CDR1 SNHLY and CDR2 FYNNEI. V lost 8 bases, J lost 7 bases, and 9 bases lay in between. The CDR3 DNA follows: TGTGCCAGCTTCCGGGGTAATGAGCAGTTCTTC. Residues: CASFRGNEQFF.

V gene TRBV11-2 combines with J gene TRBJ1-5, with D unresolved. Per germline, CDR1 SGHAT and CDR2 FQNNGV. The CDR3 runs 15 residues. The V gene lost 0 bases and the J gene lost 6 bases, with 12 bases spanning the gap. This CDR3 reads CASSLEAGSSQPQHF. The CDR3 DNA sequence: TGTGCCAGCAGCTTAGAGGCGGGGTCTAGTCAGCCCCAGCATTTT.

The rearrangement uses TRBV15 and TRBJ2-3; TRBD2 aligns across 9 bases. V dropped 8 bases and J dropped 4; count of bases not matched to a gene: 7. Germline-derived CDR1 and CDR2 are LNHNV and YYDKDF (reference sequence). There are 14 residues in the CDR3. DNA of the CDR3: TGTGCCACCTCTCAGCGCGGGGGGGCAGATACGCAGTATTTT. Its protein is CATSQRGGADTQYF.

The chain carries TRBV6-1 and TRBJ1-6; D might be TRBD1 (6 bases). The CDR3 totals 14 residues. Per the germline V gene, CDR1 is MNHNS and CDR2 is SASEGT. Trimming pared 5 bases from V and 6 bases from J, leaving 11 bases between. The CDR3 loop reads CASSRQVLNSPLHF. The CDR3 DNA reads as TGTGCCAGCAGTCGACAGGTCCTTAATTCACCCCTCCACTTT.

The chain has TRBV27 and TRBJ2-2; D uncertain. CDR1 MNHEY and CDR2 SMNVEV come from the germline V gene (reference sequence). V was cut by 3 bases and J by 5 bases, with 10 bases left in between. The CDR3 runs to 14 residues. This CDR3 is CASSFYDLTGELFF. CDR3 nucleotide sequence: TGTGCCAGCAGTTTCTACGACTTAACCGGGGAGCTGTTTTTT.

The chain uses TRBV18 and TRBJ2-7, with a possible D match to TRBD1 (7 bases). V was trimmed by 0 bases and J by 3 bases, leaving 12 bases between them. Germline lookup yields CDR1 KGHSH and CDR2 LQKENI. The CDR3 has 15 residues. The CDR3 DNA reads TGTGCCAGCTCACCACCGCACAGGGGAGGCTACGAGCAGTACTTC. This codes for CASSPPHRGGYEQYF. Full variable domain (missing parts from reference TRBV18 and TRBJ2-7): NAGVMQNPRHLVRRRGQEARLRCSPMKGHSHVYWYRQLPEEGLKFMVYLQKENIIDESGMPKERFSAEFPKEGPSILRIQQVVRGDSAAYFCASSPPHRGGYEQYFGPGTRLTVT.

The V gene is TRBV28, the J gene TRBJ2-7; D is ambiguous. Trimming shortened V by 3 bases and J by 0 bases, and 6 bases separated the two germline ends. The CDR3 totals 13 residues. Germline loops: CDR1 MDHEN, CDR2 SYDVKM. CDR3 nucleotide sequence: TGTGCCAGCAGTTTCGGTAGCTCCTACGAGCAGTACTTC. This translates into CASSFGSSYEQYF.

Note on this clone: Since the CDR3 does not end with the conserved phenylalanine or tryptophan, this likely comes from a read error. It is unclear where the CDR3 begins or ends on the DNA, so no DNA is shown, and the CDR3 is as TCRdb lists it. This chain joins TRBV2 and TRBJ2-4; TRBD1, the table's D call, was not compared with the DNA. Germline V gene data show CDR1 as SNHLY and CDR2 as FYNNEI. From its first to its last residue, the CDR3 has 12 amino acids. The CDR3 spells CASSESDRVIRL.

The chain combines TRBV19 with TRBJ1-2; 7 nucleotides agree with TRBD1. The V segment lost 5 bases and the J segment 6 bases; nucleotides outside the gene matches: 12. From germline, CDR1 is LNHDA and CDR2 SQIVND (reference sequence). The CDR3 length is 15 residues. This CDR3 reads CASSVRRQGANGYTF. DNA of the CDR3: TGTGCCAGTAGTGTACGCAGACAGGGTGCCAATGGCTACACCTTC.

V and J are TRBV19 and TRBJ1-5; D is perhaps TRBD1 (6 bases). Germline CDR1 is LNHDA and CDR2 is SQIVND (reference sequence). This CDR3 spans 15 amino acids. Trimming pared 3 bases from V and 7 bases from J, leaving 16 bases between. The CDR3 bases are TGTGCCAGTAGTATGGGGCCGGGGGGCCGACAGCCCCAGCATTTT. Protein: CASSMGPGGRQPQHF. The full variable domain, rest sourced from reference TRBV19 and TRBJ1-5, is DGGITQSPKYLFRKEGQNVTLSCEQNLNHDAMYWYRQDPGQGLRLIYYSQIVNDFQKGDIAEGYSVSREKKESFPLTVTSAQKNPTAFYLCASSMGPGGRQPQHFGDGTRLSIL.

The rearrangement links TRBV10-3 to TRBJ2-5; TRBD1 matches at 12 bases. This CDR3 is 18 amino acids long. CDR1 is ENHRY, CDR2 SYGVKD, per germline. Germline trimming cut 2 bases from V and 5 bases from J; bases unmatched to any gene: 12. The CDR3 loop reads CAISEAGTGGGTEETQYF. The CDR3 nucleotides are TGTGCCATCAGTGAGGCGGGGACAGGGGGCGGAACGGAGGAGACCCAGTACTTC.

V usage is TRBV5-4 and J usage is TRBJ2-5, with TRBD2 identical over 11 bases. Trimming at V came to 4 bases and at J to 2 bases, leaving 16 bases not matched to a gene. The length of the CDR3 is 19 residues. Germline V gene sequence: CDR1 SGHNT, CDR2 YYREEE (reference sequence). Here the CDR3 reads CASSGRVSGRAGDQETQYF. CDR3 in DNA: TGTGCCAGCAGCGGGAGGGTTAGCGGGAGGGCCGGCGATCAAGAGACCCAGTACTTC.

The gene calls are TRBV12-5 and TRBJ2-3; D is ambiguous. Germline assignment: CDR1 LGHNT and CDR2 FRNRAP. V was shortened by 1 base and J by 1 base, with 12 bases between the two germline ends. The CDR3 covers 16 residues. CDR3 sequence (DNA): TGTGCTAGTGGTTTGGCAACAGTGTACGGCACAGATACGCAGTATTTT. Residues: CASGLATVYGTDTQYF. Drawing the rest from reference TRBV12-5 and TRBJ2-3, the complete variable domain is DARVTQTPRHKVTEMGQEVTMRCQPILGHNTVFWYRQTMMQGLELLAYFRNRAPLDDSGMPKDRFSAEMPDATLATLKIQPSEPRDSAVYFCASGLATVYGTDTQYFGPGTRLTVL.

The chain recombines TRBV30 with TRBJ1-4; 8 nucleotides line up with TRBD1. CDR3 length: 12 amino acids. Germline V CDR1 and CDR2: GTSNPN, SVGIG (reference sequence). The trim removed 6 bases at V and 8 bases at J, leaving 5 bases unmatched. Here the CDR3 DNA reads TGTGCCTGCGACAGGGGACGCGAAAAACTGTTTTTT. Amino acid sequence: CACDRGREKLFF.

DNA of the CDR3: TGTGCCAGCTCGCCGATACAGGCCCAAGAGACCCAGTACTTC. Translation: CASSPIQAQETQYF. The chain couples TRBV18 to TRBJ2-5; D possibly corresponds to TRBD1 (5 bases). V shed 6 bases and J shed 1 base, with 12 bases lying between them. The CDR3 extends over 14 amino acids. Germline loops: CDR1 KGHSH, CDR2 LQKENI.

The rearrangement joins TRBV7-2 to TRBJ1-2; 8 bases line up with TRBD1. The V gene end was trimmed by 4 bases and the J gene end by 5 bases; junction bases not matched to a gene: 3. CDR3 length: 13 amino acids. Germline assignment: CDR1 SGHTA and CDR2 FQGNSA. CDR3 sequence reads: CASSSTGGYGYTF. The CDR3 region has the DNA TGTGCCAGCAGCTCCACAGGGGGGTATGGCTACACCTTC.

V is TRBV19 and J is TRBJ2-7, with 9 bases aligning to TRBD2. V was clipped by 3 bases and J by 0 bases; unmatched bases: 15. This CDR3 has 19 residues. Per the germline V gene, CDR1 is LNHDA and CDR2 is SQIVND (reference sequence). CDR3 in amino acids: CASSMWLFSDSGSSYEQYF. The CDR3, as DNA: TGTGCCAGTAGTATGTGGTTATTTTCGGATAGCGGGAGCTCCTACGAGCAGTACTTC. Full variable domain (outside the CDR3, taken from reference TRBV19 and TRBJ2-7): DGGITQSPKYLFRKEGQNVTLSCEQNLNHDAMYWYRQDPGQGLRLIYYSQIVNDFQKGDIAEGYSVSREKKESFPLTVTSAQKNPTAFYLCASSMWLFSDSGSSYEQYFGPGTRLTVT.

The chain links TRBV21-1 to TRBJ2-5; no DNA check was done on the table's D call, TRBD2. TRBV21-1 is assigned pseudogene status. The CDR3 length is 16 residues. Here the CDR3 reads CASSNRFHYYRETQYF. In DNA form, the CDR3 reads TGTGCCAGCAGCAATAGGTTCCACTATTACCGGGAGACCCAGTACTTC.

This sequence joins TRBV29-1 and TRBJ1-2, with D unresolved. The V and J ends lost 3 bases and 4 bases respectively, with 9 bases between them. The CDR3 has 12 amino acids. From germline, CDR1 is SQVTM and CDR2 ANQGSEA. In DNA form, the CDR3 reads TGCAGCGTTGATTCCTCCGGCTATGGCTACACCTTC. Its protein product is CSVDSSGYGYTF.

The CDR3 nucleotides are TGTGCCAGCAGACACAGGGGCAGGGACGAGCAGTACTTC. Translated: CASRHRGRDEQYF. This chain joins TRBV6-5 and TRBJ2-7; 7 bases line up with TRBD1. V was pared by 6 bases and J by 5 bases, with 7 bases of the junction left unmatched. The germline V gene encodes CDR1 MNHEY and CDR2 SVGAGI. CDR3 length: 13 residues.

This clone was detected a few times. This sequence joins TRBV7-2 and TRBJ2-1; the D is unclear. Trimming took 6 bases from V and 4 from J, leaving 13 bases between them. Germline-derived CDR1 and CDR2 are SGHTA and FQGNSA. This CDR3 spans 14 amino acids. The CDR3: CASSPPLDYNEQFF. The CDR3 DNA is TGTGCCAGCAGTCCGCCGCTAGATTACAATGAGCAGTTCTTC.

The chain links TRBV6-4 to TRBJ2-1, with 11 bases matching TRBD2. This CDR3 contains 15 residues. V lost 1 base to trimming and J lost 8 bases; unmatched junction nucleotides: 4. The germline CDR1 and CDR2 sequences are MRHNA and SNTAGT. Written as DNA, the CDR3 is TGTGCCAGCAGTGACTTAGCGGGGGGGCCCGATGAGCAGTTCTTC. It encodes CASSDLAGGPDEQFF.

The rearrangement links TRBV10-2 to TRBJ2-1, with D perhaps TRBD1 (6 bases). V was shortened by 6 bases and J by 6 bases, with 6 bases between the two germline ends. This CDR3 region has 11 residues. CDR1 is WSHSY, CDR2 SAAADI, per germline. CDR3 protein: CASSRGNEQFF. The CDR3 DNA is TGCGCCAGCAGCAGGGGCAATGAGCAGTTCTTC.

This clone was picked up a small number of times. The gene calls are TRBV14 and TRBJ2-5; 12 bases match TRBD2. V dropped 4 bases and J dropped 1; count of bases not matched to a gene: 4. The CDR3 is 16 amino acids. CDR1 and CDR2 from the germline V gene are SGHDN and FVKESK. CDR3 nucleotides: TGTGCCAGCAGCCTTCGGACTAGCGGGATCCAAGAGACCCAGTACTTC. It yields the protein CASSLRTSGIQETQYF.

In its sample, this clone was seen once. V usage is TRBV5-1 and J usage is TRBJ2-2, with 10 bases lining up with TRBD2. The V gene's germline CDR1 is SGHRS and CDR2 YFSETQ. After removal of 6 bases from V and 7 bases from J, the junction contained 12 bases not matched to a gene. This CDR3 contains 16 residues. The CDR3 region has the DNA TGCGCCAGCACCCCGGCCGGCACTAGCGGGATCGGGGAGCTGTTTTTT. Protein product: CASTPAGTSGIGELFF.